This passage covers 26 T cell receptor beta chains from one sample sequenced in a study of T cells in Graves' hyperthyroidism and ophthalmopathy. RNA transcripts served as the template for amplifying TCR beta CDR3 regions. The study used the HTBI primer set for a first-round RT-PCR of the TCR CDR3. TCRdb used MiXCR to reprocess the multiplex PCR reads, holding one entry per CDR3 protein. The table includes 250,000 to 300,000 distinct CDR3 sequences, approximately 15% detected once. Sequenced input: blood. The receptor source for this set is a woman in her 40s with Graves' hyperthyroidism.

Many counts were recorded for this clonotype. The chain uses TRBV11-3 and TRBJ2-1; 8 nucleotides line up with TRBD2. J lost 7 bases, V lost 4 bases, and 12 bases had no gene match. The CDR3 consists of 16 residues. Germline CDR1 is SGHNT and CDR2 is YENEEA. The CDR3: CASSSRHMSGSNEQFF. The CDR3 DNA reads TGTGCCAGCAGCTCCCGTCATATGAGCGGGAGTAATGAGCAGTTCTTC.

The genes are TRBV19 and TRBJ2-2; D uncertain. CDR1 and CDR2 from the germline V gene are LNHDA and SQIVND (reference sequence). V was pared by 1 base and J by 6 bases, with 3 bases between. There are 12 residues in the CDR3. The CDR3 region is CASSIAAGELFF. The CDR3 bases are TGTGCCAGTAGTATAGCCGCCGGGGAGCTGTTTTTT.

This clonotype was seen more than once but under ten times. This sequence joins TRBV18 and TRBJ2-4; D might be TRBD1 or TRBD2, each matching 5 bases. V was trimmed by 4 bases and J by 0 bases, leaving 7 bases between them. The CDR3 spans 14 residues. Looked up from germline, CDR1 is KGHSH and CDR2 is LQKENI. CDR3 protein: CASSLGEAKNIQYF. CDR3 nucleotide sequence: TGTGCCAGCTCACTGGGGGAAGCCAAAAACATTCAGTACTTC.

This clonotype has a count of ten or more. This chain joins TRBV12-3 or TRBV12-4 and TRBJ2-1; 14 nucleotides match TRBD2. CDR3 size: 21 residues. The trim removed 3 bases at V and 7 bases at J, leaving 20 bases unmatched. For the CDR3, the DNA is TGTGCCAGCAGTTTCAAGGATTTCGGGACTAGCGGGAGATGGATCAGGAATGAGCAGTTCTTC. As protein: CASSFKDFGTSGRWIRNEQFF.

At least ten counts were recorded for this clonotype. The V and J genes are TRBV27 and TRBJ2-5; 8 positions agree with TRBD2. Trimming took 5 bases from V and 5 from J; bases not matched to a gene: 10. This CDR3 spans 15 amino acids. The V gene's germline CDR1 is MNHEY and CDR2 SMNVEV (reference sequence). The CDR3 sequence is CASSPHLTSVETQYF. CDR3 DNA sequence: TGTGCCAGCAGTCCTCACCTGACTAGCGTTGAGACCCAGTACTTC.

This clonotype was picked up many times. The chain recombines TRBV11-2 with TRBJ2-3; 9 bases are shared with TRBD2. Germline lookup yields CDR1 SGHAT and CDR2 FQNNGV. The V and J ends lost 2 bases and 0 bases, in that order; junction bases with no gene match: 6. This CDR3 is 17 amino acids long. The DNA for the CDR3 is TGTGCCAGCAGCTTACTTTGGCGGGAGGGTAGCACAGATACGCAGTATTTT. It yields the protein CASSLLWREGSTDTQYF.

This clonotype occurred many times. This rearrangement joins TRBV28 to TRBJ2-2; a possible D gene is TRBD2 (5 bases). Germline CDR1 and CDR2: MDHEN and SYDVKM. Trimming shortened V by 4 bases and J by 7 bases, and 13 bases separated the two germline ends. The CDR3 loop spans 14 amino acids. The CDR3 sequence: CASSSTGEGGELFF. CDR3 bases: TGTGCCAGCAGTTCGACTGGAGAGGGCGGGGAGCTGTTTTTT.

The rearrangement links TRBV4-1 to TRBJ2-3, with TRBD2 matching 11 bases. The CDR3 loop spans 15 amino acids. The germline gives CDR1 MGHRA, CDR2 YSYEKL. Trimming removed 2 bases from V and 5 bases from J; junction bases left unmatched: 3. CDR3 nucleotide sequence: TGCGCCAGCAGCCAACGGCTAGCGGGAGGAGATACGCAGTATTTT. This codes for CASSQRLAGGDTQYF.

This chain uses TRBV6-1 with TRBJ1-1; TRBD1 matches 9 bases. In germline, CDR1 is MNHNS, CDR2 SASEGT. The CDR3 is 16 amino acids. V dropped 6 bases and J dropped 0; count of bases not matched to a gene: 8. The CDR3 DNA reads TGTGCCAGCAGGGATCCCGGGACAGGGTTGAACACTGAAGCTTTCTTT. It encodes CASRDPGTGLNTEAFF.

This clonotype was seen repeatedly, ten times or more. The V gene is TRBV11-2, the J gene TRBJ2-2; 12 bases line up with TRBD2. CDR1 and CDR2 (germline): SGHAT, FQNNGV. The CDR3 runs to 16 residues. V gave up 3 bases and J gave up 5 bases; unmatched junction bases: 4. CDR3 residues: CASSFLAGGQTGELFF. The DNA for the CDR3 is TGTGCCAGCAGCTTTCTAGCGGGAGGGCAGACCGGGGAGCTGTTTTTT.

There are many counts of this clonotype. This chain uses TRBV2 with TRBJ1-5; TRBD1 is a possible D gene (6 bases). In germline, CDR1 is SNHLY, CDR2 FYNNEI. This CDR3 is built from 13 residues. V was cut by 8 bases and J by 7 bases, with 15 bases left in between. The CDR3 DNA is TGTGCCAGCGCGGACAGTTTAGGACAGCCCCAGCATTTT. It translates to CASADSLGQPQHF.

This clonotype was picked up a small number of times. The chain employs TRBV7-9 and TRBJ2-3; tentative D call: TRBD2 (5 bases). Trimming stripped 6 bases from V and 0 bases from J, with 16 bases between. The CDR3 is 16 residues long. Germline CDR1 SEHNR, CDR2 FQNEAQ (reference sequence). This CDR3 is CASRVDGRTSTDTQYF. CDR3 coding DNA: TGTGCCAGCAGGGTTGACGGCAGGACTAGCACAGATACGCAGTATTTT. Variable domain in full (rest from reference TRBV7-9 and TRBJ2-3): DTGVSQNPRHKITKRGQNVTFRCDPISEHNRLYWYRQTLGQGPEFLTYFQNEAQLEKSRLLSDRFSAERPKGSFSTLEIQRTEQGDSAMYLCASRVDGRTSTDTQYFGPGTRLTVL.

This clonotype was seen many times. The V gene is TRBV28, the J gene TRBJ1-3, with 9 bases that match TRBD1. The CDR3 totals 15 residues. V lost 1 base to trimming and J lost 4 bases; unmatched junction nucleotides: 2. The V gene's germline CDR1 is MDHEN and CDR2 SYDVKM. The CDR3 region is CASSLSDRGGNTIYF. DNA for the CDR3: TGTGCCAGCAGTTTATCGGACAGGGGAGGAAACACCATATATTTT. Combining the CDR3 with reference TRBV28 and TRBJ1-3 gives the whole variable domain DVKVTQSSRYLVKRTGEKVFLECVQDMDHENMFWYRQDPGLGLRLIYFSYDVKMKEKGDIPEGYSVSREKKERFSLILESASTNQTSMYLCASSLSDRGGNTIYFGEGSWLTVV.

This clonotype has a count of ten or more. The J gene is TRBJ2-7, the V gene TRBV5-5; unclear D gene. Germline V gene lookup returns CDR1 SGHKS and CDR2 YYEKEE (reference sequence). CDR3 length equals 12 residues. V lost 4 bases, J lost 5 bases, and 10 bases lay in between. The CDR3 reads CASSPGEHEQYF. The CDR3 DNA reads TGTGCCAGCAGCCCCGGTGAGCACGAGCAGTACTTC. The whole variable domain, remainder taken from reference TRBV5-5 and TRBJ2-7, is DAGVTQSPTHLIKTRGQQVTLRCSPISGHKSVSWYQQVLGQGPQFIFQYYEKEERGRGNFPDRFSARQFPNYSSELNVNALLLGDSALYLCASSPGEHEQYFGPGTRLTVT.

The chain employs TRBV28 and TRBJ2-1; no firm D call. With the DNA end fitting TRBJ2-7 better, the J assignment may be wrong. This CDR3 region has 12 residues. Germline CDR1 MDHEN, CDR2 SYDVKM. The CDR3 reads CASSTAYNEQYF. Here the CDR3 DNA reads TGTGCCAGCAGTACCGCCTACAATGAGCAGTACTTC.

The J gene is TRBJ1-4, the V gene TRBV5-5; no definite D call. CDR3 length: 15 amino acids. The V gene's germline CDR1 is SGHKS and CDR2 YYEKEE (reference sequence). Trimming removed 1 base at V and 4 bases at J, with 11 bases between. The CDR3 sequence is CASSLSWTVNEKLFF. The CDR3, as DNA: TGTGCCAGCAGCTTGTCGTGGACGGTTAATGAAAAACTGTTTTTT.

This clonotype was seen a few times. V usage is TRBV29-1 and J usage is TRBJ2-1, with D unresolved. Germline V gene sequence: CDR1 SQVTM, CDR2 ANQGSEA. The V gene lost 7 bases and the J gene lost 6 bases, with 7 bases spanning the gap. This CDR3 spans 10 amino acids. This CDR3 reads CSAAGNEQFF. CDR3 coding DNA: TGCAGCGCCGCAGGCAATGAGCAGTTCTTC.

In this sample, this clonotype turned up many times. The chain employs TRBV2 and TRBJ2-2; possible D gene TRBD1, 6 bases. The CDR3 spans 14 residues. Looked up from germline, CDR1 is SNHLY and CDR2 is FYNNEI. V shed 7 bases and J shed 1 base, with 10 bases lying between them. The CDR3 region is CASTRTENTGELFF. The CDR3 DNA reads TGTGCCAGCACCCGGACAGAGAACACCGGGGAGCTGTTTTTT.

The chain links TRBV20-1 to TRBJ2-7; D not certain. CDR1 DFQATT and CDR2 SNEGSKA come from the germline V gene (reference sequence). The CDR3 sequence is 13 residues long. The ends were cut back, 1 base at V and 7 bases at J, with 14 bases in the middle. CDR3 in amino acids: CSARAKKILEQYF. The DNA for the CDR3 is TGCAGTGCTAGAGCCAAAAAAATATTAGAGCAGTACTTC.

Remarks on this clonotype: Since a much larger clone is just one base distant, this may be a read error. The chain links TRBV29-1 to TRBJ1-1, with TRBD1 matching 7 bases. The CDR3 loop spans 10 amino acids. V trimming: 4 bases; J trimming: 8 bases; junction bases outside the gene matches: 1. CDR1 and CDR2 (germline): SQVTM, ANQGSEA. The CDR3 DNA reads as TGCAGCGTTGGGGACAGAGAAGCTTTCTTT. Protein product: CSVGDREAFF.

This clonotype has ten or more counts. The chain couples TRBV10-3 to TRBJ2-7; TRBD2 agrees at 12 bases. There are 14 residues in the CDR3. V shed 5 bases, J shed 7 bases, and the junction held 6 bases outside the gene matches. Per germline, CDR1 ENHRY and CDR2 SYGVKD. Here the CDR3 reads CAISSSGRAFEQYF. DNA for the CDR3: TGTGCCATCAGTTCTAGCGGGAGGGCCTTTGAGCAGTACTTC.

This clonotype was seen a handful of times. This rearrangement joins TRBV4-1 to TRBJ1-5, with D hard to call. Germline CDR1 is MGHRA and CDR2 is YSYEKL. Trimming took 3 bases from V and 2 from J, leaving 5 bases between them. This CDR3 contains 13 residues. CDR3 loop: CASSQGRNQPQHF. The CDR3 DNA follows: TGCGCCAGCAGCCAGGGCCGCAATCAGCCCCAGCATTTT.

This rearrangement joins TRBV29-1 to TRBJ1-4; no definite D call. The germline CDR1 and CDR2 sequences are SQVTM and ANQGSEA. The V gene lost 7 bases and the J gene lost 0 bases, with 12 bases spanning the gap. This CDR3 has 14 amino acids. The CDR3 spells CSALQSTTNEKLFF. DNA for the CDR3: TGCAGCGCCCTCCAGTCCACAACTAATGAAAAACTGTTTTTT.

This clonotype was found many times. This chain connects TRBV3-1 to TRBJ2-1, with D possibly matching TRBD1 (6 bases). Germline V gene lookup returns CDR1 LGHDT and CDR2 YNNKEL (reference sequence). CDR3 length: 14 amino acids. Deletions cut 3 bases from V and 8 bases from J, with 14 bases between. This CDR3 reads CASSHLQRTDEQFF. In DNA, the CDR3 is TGTGCCAGCAGCCATCTTCAAAGGACAGATGAGCAGTTCTTC.

This clonotype came up many times. The CDR3 region has the DNA TGTGCCAGCAGCTTAGAACGAACTACCCCCATCTCCTACAATGAGCAGTTCTTC. Translating gives CASSLERTTPISYNEQFF. The chain uses TRBV11-2 and TRBJ2-1; D not certain. The germline V and J ends were trimmed by 0 bases and 0 bases, with 15 bases remaining between them. This CDR3 region has 18 residues. Germline assignment: CDR1 SGHAT and CDR2 FQNNGV.

This clonotype was recorded at least ten times. V and J are TRBV5-1 and TRBJ1-5; D is unresolved. CDR1 is SGHRS and CDR2 is YFSETQ in the germline V gene. The CDR3 is made up of 15 amino acids. V dropped 0 bases and J dropped 6 bases, with 13 bases sitting between them. CDR3 coding DNA: TGCGCCAGCAGCTTGGACGGGGAAGGAAGTCAGCCCCAGCATTTT. Translating gives CASSLDGEGSQPQHF.